This T cell receptor beta chain was profiled in a study of molecular identifiers for immune sequencing clone quantification. Germline V gene sequence: CDR1 MNHEY, CDR2 SVGEGT. The CDR3 is 14 amino acids. The V end lost 2 bases, the J end lost 3 bases, and 11 bases lay between the germline ends. TCRdb independently ran MiXCR on the PCR reads; one entry per CDR3 protein. The sample comprises about 640,000 distinct CDR3 sequences, 15% to 20% of which are singletons, and 0.75% to 0.95% rests with the top ten. The specimen sequenced was naive CD8+ T cells from blood, with Jurkat cell RNA spiked in. The sample's subset: FACS-sorted CD8+CD4-CCR7+CD45RA+ naive T cells. This receptor was obtained from a human donor in good health. Some libraries in this study had Jurkat cell RNA spiked in. The chain links TRBV6-2 or TRBV6-3 to TRBJ2-7; tentative D call: TRBD1 (6 bases). In DNA form, the CDR3 reads TGTGCCAGCAGTTACGCAGGGGTTGTCTACGAGCAGTACTTC. The encoded protein is CASSYAGVVYEQYF.